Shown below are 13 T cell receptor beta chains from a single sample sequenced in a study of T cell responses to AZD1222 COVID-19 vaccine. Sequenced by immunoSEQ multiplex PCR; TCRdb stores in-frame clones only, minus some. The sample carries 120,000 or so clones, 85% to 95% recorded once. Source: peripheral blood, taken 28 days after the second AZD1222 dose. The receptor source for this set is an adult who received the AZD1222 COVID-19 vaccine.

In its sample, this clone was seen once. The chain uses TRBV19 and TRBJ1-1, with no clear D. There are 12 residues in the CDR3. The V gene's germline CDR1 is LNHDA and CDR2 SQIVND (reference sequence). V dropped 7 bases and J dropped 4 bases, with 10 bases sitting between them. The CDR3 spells CASTNWGTEAFF. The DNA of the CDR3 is TGTGCCAGTACCAATTGGGGCACTGAAGCTTTCTTT.

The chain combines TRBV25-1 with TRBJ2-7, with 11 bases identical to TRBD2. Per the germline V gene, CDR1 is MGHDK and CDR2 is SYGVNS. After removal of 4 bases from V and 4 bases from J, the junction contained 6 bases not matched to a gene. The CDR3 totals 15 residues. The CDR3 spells CASSGGTSGWYEQYF. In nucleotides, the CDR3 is TGTGCCAGCAGTGGGGGGACTAGCGGTTGGTACGAGCAGTACTTC.

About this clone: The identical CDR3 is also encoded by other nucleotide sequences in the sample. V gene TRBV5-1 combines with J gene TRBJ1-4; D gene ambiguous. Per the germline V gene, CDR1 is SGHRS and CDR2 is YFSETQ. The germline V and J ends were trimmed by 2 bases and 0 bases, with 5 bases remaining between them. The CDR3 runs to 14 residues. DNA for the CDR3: TGCGCCAGCAGCTTTTCGACAACTAATGAAAAACTGTTTTTT. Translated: CASSFSTTNEKLFF.

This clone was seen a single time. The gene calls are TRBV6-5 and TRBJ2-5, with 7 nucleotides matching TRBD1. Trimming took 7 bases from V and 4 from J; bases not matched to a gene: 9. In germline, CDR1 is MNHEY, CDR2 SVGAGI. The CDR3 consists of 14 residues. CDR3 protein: CASKRGLLAETQYF. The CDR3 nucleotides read TGTGCCAGCAAGAGGGGGCTGCTCGCAGAGACCCAGTACTTC.

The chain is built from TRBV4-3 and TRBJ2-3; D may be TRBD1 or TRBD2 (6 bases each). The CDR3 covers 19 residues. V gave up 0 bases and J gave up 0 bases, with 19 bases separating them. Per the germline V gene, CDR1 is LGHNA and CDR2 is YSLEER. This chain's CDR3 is CASSQDGAGGAGSTDTQYF. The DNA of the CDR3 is TGCGCCAGCAGCCAAGATGGAGCTGGGGGCGCGGGGAGCACAGATACGCAGTATTTT.

In DNA, the CDR3 is TGTGCCAGCAGCTTCACCAGGGTGAGGGGGGGCGAGAATGAGCAGTTCTTC. Amino acids: CASSFTRVRGGENEQFF. The J gene is TRBJ2-1, the V gene TRBV7-2; D may be TRBD2 (7 bases). Germline V gene lookup returns CDR1 SGHTA and CDR2 FQGNSA. V lost 3 bases and J lost 7, with 22 bases in between. The CDR3 extends over 17 amino acids.

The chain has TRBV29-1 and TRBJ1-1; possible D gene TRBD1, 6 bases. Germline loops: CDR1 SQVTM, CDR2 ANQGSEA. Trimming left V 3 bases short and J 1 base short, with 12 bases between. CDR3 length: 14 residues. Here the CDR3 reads CSVDPRTANTEAFF. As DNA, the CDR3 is TGCAGCGTTGACCCTCGGACAGCGAACACTGAAGCTTTCTTT.

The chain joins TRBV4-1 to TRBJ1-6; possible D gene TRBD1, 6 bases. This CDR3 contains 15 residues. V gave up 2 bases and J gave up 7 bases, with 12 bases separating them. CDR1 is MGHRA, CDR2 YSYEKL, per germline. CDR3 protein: CASSQYREENSPLHF. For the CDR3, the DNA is TGCGCCAGCAGCCAATACAGGGAGGAAAATTCACCCCTCCACTTT.

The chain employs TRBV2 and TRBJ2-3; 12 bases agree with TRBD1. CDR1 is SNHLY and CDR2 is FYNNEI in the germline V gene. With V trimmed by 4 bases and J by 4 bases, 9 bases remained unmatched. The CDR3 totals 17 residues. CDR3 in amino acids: CASSAGQGAVSPDTQYF. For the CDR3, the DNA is TGTGCCAGCAGTGCGGGACAGGGGGCGGTTAGCCCAGATACGCAGTATTTT.

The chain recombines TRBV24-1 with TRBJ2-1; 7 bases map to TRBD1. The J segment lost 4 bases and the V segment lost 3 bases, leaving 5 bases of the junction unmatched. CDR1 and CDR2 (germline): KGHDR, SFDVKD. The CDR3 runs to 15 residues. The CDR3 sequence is CATSDGADRYNEQFF. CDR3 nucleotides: TGTGCCACCAGTGATGGGGCGGACAGGTACAATGAGCAGTTCTTC.

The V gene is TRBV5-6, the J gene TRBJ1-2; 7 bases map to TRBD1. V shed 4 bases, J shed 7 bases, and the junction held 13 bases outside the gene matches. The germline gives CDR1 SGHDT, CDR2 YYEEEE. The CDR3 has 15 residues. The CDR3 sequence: CASSPPQGKNAGYTF. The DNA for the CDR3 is TGTGCCAGCAGCCCCCCACAGGGGAAAAATGCTGGCTACACCTTC.

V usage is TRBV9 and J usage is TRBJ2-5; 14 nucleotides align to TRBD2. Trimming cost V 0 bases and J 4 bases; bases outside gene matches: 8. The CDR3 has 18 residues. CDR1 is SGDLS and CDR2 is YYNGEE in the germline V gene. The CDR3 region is CASSVGLAGGPVVETQYF. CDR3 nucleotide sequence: TGTGCCAGCAGCGTAGGACTAGCGGGGGGGCCAGTGGTAGAGACCCAGTACTTC.

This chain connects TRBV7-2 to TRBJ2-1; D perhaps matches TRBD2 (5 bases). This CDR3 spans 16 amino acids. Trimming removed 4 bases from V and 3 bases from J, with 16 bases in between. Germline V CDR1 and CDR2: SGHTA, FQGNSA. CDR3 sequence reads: CASSSRLGSSYNEQFF. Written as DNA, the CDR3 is TGTGCCAGCAGCTCCCGGTTGGGGAGTAGCTACAATGAGCAGTTCTTC.